One T cell receptor beta chain is described in this entry. Its antigen is unknown. No base-level quality is on record; no much larger clone is a single base apart. This record comes from a study of CD8+ T cells in alopecia areata listed by TCRdb under 2018. Describing the broader study: Treated patients were enrolled in an open-label pilot trial of oral tofacitinib, 5 to 10 mg twice daily, for moderate-to-severe alopecia areata. Tofacitinib was administered for 6 to 18 months, and 6 months of follow-up off drug were then conducted to assess delayed response and recurrence. Disease severity in treated patients was measured with the SALT score, which quantifies the percentage of affected scalp surface area. The study used high-throughput TCRbeta sequencing to examine T cell clonal expansion in alopecia areata, in both the C3H/HeJ mouse model and human patients. In humans, TCRbeta sequencing was performed on scalp tissue and on sorted CD4+ and CD8+ peripheral blood T cells from healthy controls and from patients with patchy or totalis/universalis alopecia areata. Patients on tofacitinib were biopsied at baseline and after 4 and 24 weeks of treatment, and several of the patients also had a later scalp biopsy. Scalp clonality was compared among normal scalp (n=4), patchy alopecia areata scalp (n=8), and alopecia totalis/universalis scalp (n=8). The RNA source kit depended on sample type: the PAXgene miRNA kit for fixed scalp, the miRNeasy kit for PBMCs, and the RNeasy kit for mouse skin. TCRbeta CDR3 regions were amplified by immunoSEQ multiplex PCR with 35 Vbeta forward and 13 Jbeta reverse primers. Here is what the overall study found, with its caveats: Scalp TCR repertoire analysis is complicated because resident alphabeta T cells in normal human skin are also sequenced, whereas mouse skin is dominated by gammadelta T cells. Because the treated cohort was small and had only one nonresponder, larger studies are needed to examine links between baseline CD8+ expansion and response. During tofacitinib treatment, many expanded lesional clones remained in scalp and blood, and this persistence may partly explain relapse after treatment is stopped. Shared TCR sequences between patients were less evident than in mice, which may be partly attributable to HLA diversity in the patient population. Tofacitinib significantly decreased scalp clonality and the number of expanded CD8+ clones among the top 100 scalp clones. Higher clonality and more expanded CD8+ clones were observed in lesional scalp than in normal scalp, particularly in alopecia totalis/universalis, a finding suggestive of antigenic drive.

Libraries came from the immunoSEQ multiplex PCR assay. For TCR sequencing, RNA was extracted from every sample and reverse transcribed into cDNA to serve as template. SuperScript III was used to make first-strand cDNA, primed with a 2:1 mix of oligo-dT and random hexamers. A synthetic immune receptor repertoire was used to gauge amplification bias, and whatever bias remained was removed computationally. Under the source paper's analysis protocol: Raw reads were preprocessed to remove errors, and CDR3 was defined by IMGT conventions from the conserved cysteine to phenylalanine. Clonality was computed as 1 minus the Shannon entropy, with the entropy normalized by log2 of the number of productive unique TCRs. Scalp TCRbeta sequences were cross-referenced with sorted blood CD4 and CD8 repertoires so that the CD4 or CD8 identity of scalp clones could be inferred. The table was pulled from immuneACCESS by TCRdb, which kept in-frame rearrangements only. Such tables lose some clones; where checked, under half of the loss comes from unresolved V genes, and the rest has no known cause. The V and J calls and clone size come from that table; D and trimming were worked out from the DNA. The sample records about 140,000 clones, 80% to 90% of which are singletons. Around a quarter of the sample lies in the top ten.

The meaning of the sample's time point label: around 4 weeks on oral tofacitinib. Reading the label with the study, this specimen's treatment or condition is: oral pan-JAK inhibitor, 5-10 mg twice daily. From alopecia areata patients, peripheral blood was collected along with lesional scalp punch biopsies. After PBMCs were isolated by density centrifugation and stained for CD3, CD4 and CD8, a FACSAria was used to sort CD4+ and CD8+ T cells. Based on the germline V gene, the CDR1 and CDR2 sequences are MGHDK and SYGVNS. Including cysteine and phenylalanine, the CDR3 has 13 amino acids. The kept DNA is CDR3 alone, 39 bases in frame from the first base. The germline ends are 2 bases apart after V is trimmed by 0 bases and J by 3 bases.

This receptor was obtained from a human donor with alopecia areata. In this chain, TRBV25-1 is recombined with TRBJ2-2, with no reliable assignment of the D segment. Sequenced material: CD8+ T cells sorted from blood, taken at week 4, from a patient treated with tofacitinib. The CDR3 sequence is CASSEYYTGELFF. The DNA sequence follows: TGTGCCAGCAGTGAATATTACACCGGGGAGCTGTTTTTT.